Given below is one T cell receptor (beta chain) in context. The target antigen is unknown. The sample originates from a study of blood T cells in healthy people across ages. Study-level background: About one barcoded TCR beta cDNA was captured per two T cells. Points from the study as a whole: Donors of long life had a larger count of naive CD4+ cells and greater diversity than aged donors.

Using a J-beta primer mix together with a sample-barcoded 5' primer, a second PCR was run for about 7 to 12 cycles. Tags on each cDNA molecule came from a template-switch adaptor with 12 random nucleotides. TCRdb re-called the 5' RACE reads with MiXCR, one entry per CDR3 protein. In the table there are fewer than 900,000 distinct CDR3 sequences, 35% to 45% of which are singletons. CDR1 is SNHLY and CDR2 is FYNNEI in the germline V gene. CDR3 size: 17 residues. Trimming cost V 2 bases and J 0 bases; bases outside gene matches: 7. Total RNA extraction produced at least 5.5 micrograms (per sample) for the study.

The sample taken for sequencing was blood. This rearrangement joins TRBV2 to TRBJ2-4; 7 nucleotides agree with TRBD2. The TCR sequence derives from a woman aged 60-70 years in good health. The CDR3 DNA is TGTGCCAGCAGTGAACGGGGGGACTGGGGAGCCAAAAACATTCAGTACTTC. The encoded protein is CASSERGDWGAKNIQYF.